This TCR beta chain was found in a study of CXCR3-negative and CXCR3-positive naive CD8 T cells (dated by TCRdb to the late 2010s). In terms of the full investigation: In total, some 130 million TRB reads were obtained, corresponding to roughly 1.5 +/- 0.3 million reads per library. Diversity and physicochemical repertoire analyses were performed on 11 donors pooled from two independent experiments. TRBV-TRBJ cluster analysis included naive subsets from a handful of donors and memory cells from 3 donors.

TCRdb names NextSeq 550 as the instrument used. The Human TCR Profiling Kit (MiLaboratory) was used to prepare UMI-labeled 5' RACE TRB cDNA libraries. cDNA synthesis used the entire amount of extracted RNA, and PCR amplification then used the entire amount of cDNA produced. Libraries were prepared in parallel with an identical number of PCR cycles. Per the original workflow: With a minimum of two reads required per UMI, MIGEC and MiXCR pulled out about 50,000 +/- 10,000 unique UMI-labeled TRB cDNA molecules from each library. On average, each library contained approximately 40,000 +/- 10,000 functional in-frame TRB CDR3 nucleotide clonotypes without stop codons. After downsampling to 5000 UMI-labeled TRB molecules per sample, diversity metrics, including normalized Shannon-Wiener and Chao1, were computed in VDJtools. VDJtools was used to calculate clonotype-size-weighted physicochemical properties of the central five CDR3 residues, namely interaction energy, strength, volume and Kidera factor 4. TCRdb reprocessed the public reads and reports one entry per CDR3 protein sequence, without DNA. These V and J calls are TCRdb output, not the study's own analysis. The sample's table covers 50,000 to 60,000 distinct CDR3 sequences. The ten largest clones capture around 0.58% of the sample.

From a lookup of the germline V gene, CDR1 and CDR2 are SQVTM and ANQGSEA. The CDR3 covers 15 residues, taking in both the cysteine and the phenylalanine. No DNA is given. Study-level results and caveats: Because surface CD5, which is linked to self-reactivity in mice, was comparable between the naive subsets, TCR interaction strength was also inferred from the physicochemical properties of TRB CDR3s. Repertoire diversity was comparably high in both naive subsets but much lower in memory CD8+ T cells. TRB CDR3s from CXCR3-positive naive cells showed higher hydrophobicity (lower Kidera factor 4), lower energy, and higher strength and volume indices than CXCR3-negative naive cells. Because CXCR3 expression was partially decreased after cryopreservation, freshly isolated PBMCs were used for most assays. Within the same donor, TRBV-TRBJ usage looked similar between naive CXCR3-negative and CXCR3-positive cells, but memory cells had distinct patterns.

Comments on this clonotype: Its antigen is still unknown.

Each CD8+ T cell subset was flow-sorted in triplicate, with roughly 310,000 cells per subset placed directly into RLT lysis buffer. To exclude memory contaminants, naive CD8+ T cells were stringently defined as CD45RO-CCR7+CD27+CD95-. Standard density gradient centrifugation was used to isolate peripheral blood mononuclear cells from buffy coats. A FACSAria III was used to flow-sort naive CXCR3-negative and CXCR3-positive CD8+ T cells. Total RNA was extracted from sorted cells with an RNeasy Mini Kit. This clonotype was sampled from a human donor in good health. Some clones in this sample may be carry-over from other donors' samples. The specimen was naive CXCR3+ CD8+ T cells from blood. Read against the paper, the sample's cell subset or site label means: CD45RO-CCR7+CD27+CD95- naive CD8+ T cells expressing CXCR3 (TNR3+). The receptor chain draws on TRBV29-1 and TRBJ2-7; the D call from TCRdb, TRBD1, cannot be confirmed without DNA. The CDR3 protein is CSIRTTDNPSYEQYF.